This T cell receptor (beta chain) was sequenced for a study of regulatory T cells in long-lasting Graves disease. Across the study: Duration of antithyroid drug therapy among newly diagnosed Graves' patients was under 3 months.

Findings of the study overall: Persistent disease showed a preference for TRBV28, TRBJ1-2 and TRBJ2-5.

The CDR3 totals 14 residues. The germline gives CDR1 SNHLY, CDR2 FYNNEI. V lost 3 bases and J lost 2, with 10 bases in between. Stated time point: newly diagnosed GD, antithyroid drugs for less than 3 months. PBMCs were the source of the RNA used for TCR sequencing. This clonotype occurred many times. What it binds is unknown. Library construction for TCR beta used iRepertoire HTBI primers and Arm-PCR of CDR3 regions. Original data processing: Segment identification across samples yielded 62 TRBV and more than twelve TRBJ segments. One entry per CDR3 protein, called by TCRdb with MiXCR from the multiplex PCR reads. The V and J calls, along with clone size, are taken from TCRdb and not from the paper's own processing. This sample has some 560,000 distinct CDR3 sequences, with around 16% found just once. The data were also submitted as part of a second study, on T cells in Graves' hyperthyroidism and ophthalmopathy. That report adds: The HTBI primer set served for first-round RT-PCR of the TCR CDR3.

This specimen consisted of peripheral blood mononuclear cells (PBMCs), obtained at new diagnosis, from a patient treated with antithyroid drugs. The chain carries TRBV2 and TRBJ2-5; unclear D gene. This TCR was sampled from a middle-aged woman with Graves disease. The CDR3 reads CASSDLTSQETQYF. Here the CDR3 DNA reads TGTGCCAGCAGTGACCTGACCTCTCAAGAGACCCAGTACTTC.